Listed below are T cell receptor beta chains from one sample, sequenced in a study of cytomegalovirus exposure and HLA in healthy donors. TCRdb keeps only in-frame clones here, not all; method: immunoSEQ multiplex PCR. The sample carries about 150,000 clones, roughly four fifths recorded once. Sample: PBMCs. These receptors were collected from a man under 40 in good health and CMV-seronegative. Each CDR3 is given with its conserved first and last residue. The D gene is left open where the match is weak. Size is omitted from some rows. Given values are once, few, many or a class for expanded clones.

V	J	size	D	CDR3	DNA
TRBV28	TRBJ2-1	.	TRBD1	CASTIQGATSSYNEQFF	TGTGCCAGCACCATCCAGGGGGCCACCAGCTCCTACAATGAGCAGTTCTTC
TRBV28	TRBJ1-5	.	TRBD1	CASSFGQVNQPQHF	TGTGCCAGCAGTTTTGGACAGGTGAATCAGCCCCAGCATTTT
TRBV19	TRBJ2-5	.	.	CASSWASAETQYF	TGTGCCAGTAGTTGGGCTAGCGCAGAGACCCAGTACTTC
TRBV6-1	TRBJ2-7	.	.	CASSRQEAYEQYF	TGTGCCAGCAGTAGACAGGAAGCCTACGAGCAGTACTTC
TRBV5-4	TRBJ2-7	.	TRBD2	CASSFGGGQGGEQYF	TGTGCCAGCAGCTTTGGGGGAGGGCAGGGAGGCGAGCAGTACTTC
TRBV28	TRBJ2-1	many	.	CASSPTPGQNSNEQFF	TGTGCCAGCAGTCCCACACCTGGACAGAACTCCAATGAGCAGTTCTTC
TRBV6-6	TRBJ2-3	few	.	CATGGPPQVSDTQYF	TGTGCAACCGGCGGGCCCCCCCAAGTCTCAGATACGCAGTATTTT
TRBV6-1	TRBJ2-7	.	TRBD1	CASGGGTGTYEQYF	TGTGCCAGTGGGGGTGGGACAGGCACCTACGAGCAGTACTTC
TRBV16	TRBJ2-7	.	.	CASSQGAGEQYF	TGTGCCAGCAGCCAGGGGGCGGGCGAGCAGTACTTC
TRBV5-1	TRBJ1-2	.	.	CASSYSSGKGYTF	TGCGCCAGCAGCTACTCCTCGGGGAAAGGCTACACCTTC
TRBV11-2	TRBJ1-2	few	.	CASSLDGGRGPYGYTF	TGTGCCAGCAGCTTAGATGGGGGCAGGGGACCCTATGGCTACACCTTC
TRBV27	TRBJ2-7	.	TRBD2	CASSPRLAGREQYF	TGTGCCAGCAGTCCCCGACTAGCGGGACGCGAGCAGTACTTC
TRBV7-2	TRBJ2-5	.	.	CASRWGPEQETQYF	TGTGCCAGCAGGTGGGGGCCGGAGCAAGAGACCCAGTACTTC
TRBV7-8	TRBJ1-5	few	.	CASSLSFGVGPGSNQPQHF	TGTGCCAGCAGCTTATCATTTGGCGTGGGCCCGGGGAGCAATCAGCCCCAGCATTTT
TRBV5-1	TRBJ1-4	.	TRBD1	CASSMGTGDEKLFF	TGCGCCAGCAGCATGGGGACAGGGGACGAAAAACTGTTTTTT
TRBV6-6	TRBJ1-5	.	.	CASSPRETRKPQHF	TGTGCCAGCAGTCCTCGGGAGACGAGGAAGCCCCAGCATTTT
TRBV6-1	TRBJ2-7	.	.	CASSEGRAYEQYF	TGTGCCAGCAGTGAAGGGAGGGCCTACGAGCAGTACTTC
TRBV11-2	TRBJ1-3	few	.	CASSRPREGNTIYF	TGTGCCAGCAGCCGACCGAGGGAAGGAAACACCATATATTTT
TRBV27	TRBJ2-7	.	TRBD1	CASSFGTGVYEQYF	TGTGCCAGCAGTTTCGGGACAGGGGTTTACGAGCAGTACTTC
TRBV5-1	TRBJ2-3	.	TRBD2	CASSLGMGLAGGSTDTQYF	TGCGCCAGCAGCTTGGGTATGGGACTAGCGGGGGGAAGCACAGATACGCAGTATTTT
TRBV6-5	TRBJ1-1	.	TRBD1	CASSRKTGSATEAFF	TGTGCCAGCAGCCGAAAGACAGGGTCGGCCACTGAAGCTTTCTTT
TRBV10-3	TRBJ2-7	.	TRBD2	CAISEAVAGISYEQYF	TGTGCCATCAGTGAGGCGGTAGCGGGGATCTCCTACGAGCAGTACTTC
TRBV25-1	TRBJ1-4	.	.	CASSDTGLANEKLFF	TGTGCCAGCAGTGACACAGGGTTAGCTAATGAAAAACTGTTTTTT
TRBV30	TRBJ2-3	.	.	CAFDTYSTDTQYF	TGTGCCTTTGACACCTATAGCACAGATACGCAGTATTTT
TRBV6-1	TRBJ2-2	.	.	CASRTRAGELFF	TGTGCCAGCAGGACGAGGGCCGGGGAGCTGTTTTTT
TRBV5-1	TRBJ1-5	.	.	CASSLDWTAVSNQPQHF	TGCGCCAGCAGCTTGGACTGGACAGCTGTTAGCAATCAGCCCCAGCATTTT
TRBV7-9	TRBJ2-2	.	.	CASSLLVGGTGELFF	TGTGCCAGCAGCCTACTTGTGGGGGGCACCGGGGAGCTGTTTTTT
TRBV10-1	TRBJ2-7	.	TRBD1	CASSEGQGADEQYF	TGCGCCAGCAGTGAGGGACAGGGGGCCGACGAGCAGTACTTC
TRBV5-1	TRBJ2-6	.	TRBD1	CATATGNSGANGLTF	TGCGCCACCGCGACAGGGAACTCTGGGGCCAACGGCCTGACTTTC
TRBV18	TRBJ1-1	.	.	CASPYQGNTEAFF	TGTGCCAGCCCGTACCAGGGGAACACTGAAGCTTTCTTT
TRBV5-1	TRBJ1-2	few	TRBD1	CASSARIRWDRPPLGYTF	TGCGCCAGCAGCGCTCGTATAAGATGGGACAGACCCCCCTTAGGCTACACCTTC
TRBV29-1	TRBJ1-1	.	TRBD1	CSVGQGTAEAFF	TGCAGCGTCGGACAGGGTACCGCTGAAGCTTTCTTT
TRBV5-4	TRBJ1-4	few	TRBD1	CASSLAGQGGEKLFF	TGTGCCAGCAGCTTGGCCGGGCAGGGGGGAGAAAAACTGTTTTTT
TRBV2	TRBJ2-7	.	.	CASSGQSLSSEQYF	TGTGCCAGCAGTGGGCAATCCCTTAGCAGCGAGCAGTACTTC
TRBV9	TRBJ2-3	.	TRBD2	CASSVDFTSGRGDTQYF	TGTGCCAGCAGCGTAGACTTCACTAGCGGGAGGGGAGATACGCAGTATTTT
TRBV7-3	TRBJ2-2	.	.	CASSSSPGEGTGELFF	TGTGCCAGCAGCTCCTCCCCTGGTGAGGGCACCGGGGAGCTGTTTTTT
TRBV28	TRBJ1-5	.	.	CASSFFWDSRNQPQHF	TGTGCCAGCAGTTTCTTCTGGGACTCGCGCAATCAGCCCCAGCATTTT
TRBV2	TRBJ2-3	.	.	CASSGGDRDTQYF	TGTGCCAGCAGTGGGGGGGATAGGGATACGCAGTATTTT
TRBV5-4	TRBJ2-4	once	.	CASSYHSGAKNSQYF	TGTGCCAGCAGTTACCATAGTGGCGCCAAAAACAGTCAGTACTTC
TRBV20-1	TRBJ1-1	few	.	CSALGATEAFF	TGCAGTGCCCTAGGGGCCACTGAAGCTTTCTTT
TRBV6-1	TRBJ2-2	.	.	CASRRQNTGELFF	TGTGCCAGCAGACGACAGAACACCGGGGAGCTGTTTTTT
TRBV18	TRBJ2-5	once	TRBD2	CASSPLGGGVKDQETQYF	TGTGCCAGCTCACCCCTAGGTGGGGGGGTAAAGGACCAAGAGACCCAGTACTTC
TRBV9	TRBJ2-7	few	.	CASSPREWAYEQYF	TGTGCCAGCAGCCCCCGGGAGTGGGCCTACGAGCAGTACTTC
TRBV27	TRBJ1-6	few	.	CASSFGGGGSPLHF	TGTGCCAGCAGTTTTGGGGGAGGCGGTTCACCCCTCCACTTT
TRBV30	TRBJ1-4	once	.	CAWSALGGRGEKLFF	TGTGCCTGGAGTGCCCTTGGGGGGAGAGGTGAAAAACTGTTTTTT